What follows are 18 T cell receptor beta chains derived from one specimen sequenced in a study of response to subunit inactivated influenza vaccine. TCRdb re-analysed the RT-PCR reads in MiXCR, keeping a single row per CDR3 protein. The sample yields hundreds of thousands of distinct CDR3 sequences, roughly 23% seen once. The material was CD4+ T cells sorted from PBMCs, obtained 4 to 6 days after vaccination. Every receptor here comes from a man over 45 who received an inactivated influenza vaccine.

J is TRBJ1-6 and V is TRBV27; D is uncertain. The germline gives CDR1 MNHEY, CDR2 SMNVEV (reference sequence). This CDR3 contains 18 residues. V gave up 0 bases and J gave up 0 bases, with 12 bases separating them. Here the CDR3 reads CASSLSKGISSYNSPLHF. CDR3 coding DNA: TGTGCCAGCAGTTTATCGAAAGGGATAAGCTCCTATAATTCACCCCTCCACTTT.

This clonotype was counted between two and nine times. The V and J genes are TRBV20-1 and TRBJ1-2, with D perhaps TRBD1 (6 bases). The CDR3 extends over 16 amino acids. Germline V gene data show CDR1 as DFQATT and CDR2 as SNEGSKA (reference sequence). V was trimmed by 5 bases and J by 0 bases, leaving 19 bases between them. DNA of the CDR3: TGCAGTGCTCGGGGGATCGGGAGGGGGGCTAACTATGGCTACACCTTC. Its translation is CSARGIGRGANYGYTF.

This clonotype has ten or more counts. J is TRBJ1-1 and V is TRBV20-1, with a weak D call TRBD1 (5 bases). Trimming removed 6 bases at V and 2 bases at J, with 10 bases between. Germline-derived CDR1 and CDR2 are DFQATT and SNEGSKA (reference sequence). This CDR3 region has 12 residues. CDR3 loop: CSALTANTEAFF. The CDR3, as DNA: TGCAGTGCGTTGACAGCTAACACTGAAGCTTTCTTT.

V is TRBV12-3 or TRBV12-4 and J is TRBJ2-6, with unresolved D. V lost 6 bases and J 0 bases, leaving 12 bases between the germline ends. CDR3 length: 16 residues. The CDR3 sequence is CASSSTPGSGANVLTF. The CDR3, as DNA: TGTGCCAGCAGCTCCACACCCGGCTCTGGGGCCAACGTCCTGACTTTC.

This chain connects TRBV6-1 to TRBJ2-2, with TRBD1 matching over 9 bases. The CDR3 spans 18 residues. Per germline, CDR1 MNHNS and CDR2 SASEGT. V was clipped by 5 bases and J by 6 bases; unmatched bases: 16. CDR3 sequence reads: CASSQMLMTGGGPGELFF. DNA for the CDR3: TGTGCCAGCAGTCAAATGTTAATGACAGGGGGAGGACCCGGGGAGCTGTTTTTT.

The chain combines TRBV20-1 with TRBJ1-5; the match to TRBD1 covers 8 bases. This CDR3 is built from 14 residues. With 6 bases clipped from V and 4 bases from J, the junction kept 8 bases outside the gene matches. Per the germline V gene, CDR1 is DFQATT and CDR2 is SNEGSKA (reference sequence). The CDR3 spells CSAGGTGVNQPQHF. In DNA form, the CDR3 reads TGCAGTGCCGGGGGGACAGGAGTTAATCAGCCCCAGCATTTT.

V gene TRBV2 combines with J gene TRBJ1-1, with D unresolved. From germline, CDR1 is SNHLY and CDR2 FYNNEI. The CDR3 is made up of 13 amino acids. Trimming took off 1 base at V and 3 bases at J, with 6 bases between the two ends. The CDR3 reads CASSEDRDTEAFF. Here the CDR3 DNA reads TGTGCCAGCAGTGAAGACCGGGACACTGAAGCTTTCTTT. Filled out from reference TRBV2 and TRBJ1-1, the complete variable domain reads EPEVTQTPSHQVTQMGQEVILRCVPISNHLYFYWYRQILGQKVEFLVSFYNNEISEKSEIFDDQFSVERPDGSNFTLKIRSTKLEDSAMYFCASSEDRDTEAFFGQGTRLTVV.

This clonotype was recorded a few times. The CDR3 does not end in the conserved phenylalanine or tryptophan, so this is likely a read error. Because the CDR3's place on the DNA is in doubt, the DNA is left out and the CDR3 is given as listed by TCRdb. J is TRBJ2-1 and V is TRBV5-1; TRBD1, as called in the table, went unchecked against the DNA. The germline gives CDR1 SGHRS, CDR2 YFSETQ. The CDR3 numbers 13 amino acids, ends counted. The CDR3 loop is CASSLSETGTPSL.

The chain combines TRBV6-1 with TRBJ2-7, with D tentatively TRBD2 (7 bases). Germline CDR1 reads MNHNS; CDR2 reads SASEGT. The CDR3 extends over 14 amino acids. The V end was cut by 6 bases, the J end by 0 bases, with 12 bases between. CDR3 in amino acids: CASRRGGYSYEQYF. In DNA, the CDR3 is TGTGCCAGCAGACGCGGGGGCTACTCCTACGAGCAGTACTTC.

This clonotype was seen many times. The chain couples TRBV5-6 to TRBJ1-2; possibly TRBD1 for D (6 bases). The CDR3 contains 15 residues. Germline V lookup: CDR1 SGHDT, CDR2 YYEEEE. Between the trimmed V and J ends, which lost 0 bases and 8 bases, there was a span of 17 bases. CDR3 bases: TGTGCCAGCAGCTTGGGGATGGGGACATCAGGCGGCTACACCTTC. Encoded protein: CASSLGMGTSGGYTF.

The chain has TRBV9 and TRBJ2-7; 10 bases are shared with TRBD2. In germline, CDR1 is SGDLS, CDR2 YYNGEE. Germline trimming cut 3 bases from V and 2 bases from J; bases unmatched to any gene: 5. The CDR3 loop spans 15 amino acids. In nucleotides, the CDR3 is TGTGCCAGCAGCGGTGGACTAGCGGCTACCTACGAGCAGTACTTC. This encodes CASSGGLAATYEQYF. Full variable domain (rest looked up from reference TRBV9 and TRBJ2-7): DSGVTQTPKHLITATGQRVTLRCSPRSGDLSVYWYQQSLDQGLQFLIQYYNGEERAKGNILERFSAQQFPDLHSELNLSSLELGDSALYFCASSGGLAATYEQYFGPGTRLTVT.

The chain is built from TRBV12-3 or TRBV12-4 and TRBJ2-3; no definite D call. The CDR3 spans 12 residues. V was cut by 6 bases and J by 4 bases, with 8 bases left in between. CDR3: CASRANADTQYF. As DNA, the CDR3 is TGTGCCAGCAGAGCCAATGCAGATACGCAGTATTTT.

In DNA, the CDR3 is TGCAGTGCTCCGCTCCCAGGGCTCTCCTACGAGCAGTACTTC. Translating it yields CSAPLPGLSYEQYF. The chain combines TRBV20-1 with TRBJ2-7; weak D call: TRBD1 (5 bases). Germline CDR1 is DFQATT and CDR2 is SNEGSKA (reference sequence). This CDR3 is built from 14 residues. Trimming removed 5 bases at V and 0 bases at J, with 14 bases between.

This clonotype occurred a few times. The V call is TRBV5-1, the J call TRBJ2-2; 8 bases match TRBD1. The CDR3 has 16 residues. Germline assignment: CDR1 SGHRS and CDR2 YFSETQ. The ends lost 3 bases at V and 1 base at J; junction bases unmatched: 5. CDR3 coding DNA: TGCGCCAGCAGCTCGGGACAGGCCCAGAACACCGGGGAGCTGTTTTTT. It is translated as CASSSGQAQNTGELFF.

This rearrangement joins TRBV12-3 or TRBV12-4 to TRBJ2-1; TRBD2 might be the D (6 bases). V was shortened by 5 bases and J by 6 bases, with 14 bases between the two germline ends. The CDR3 runs 14 residues. CDR3 in amino acids: CASSSTSTRNEQFF. DNA of the CDR3: TGTGCCAGCAGTAGTACTAGCACCCGCAATGAGCAGTTCTTC.

This clonotype was detected ten times or more. V usage is TRBV12-3 or TRBV12-4 and J usage is TRBJ1-5; the D gene is possibly TRBD1 (5 bases). The CDR3 loop spans 15 amino acids. Trimming took 6 bases from V and 1 from J, leaving 13 bases between them. CDR3 DNA: TGTGCCAGCAGCCGCACGGGGGGGAGCAATCAGCCCCAGCATTTT. Amino acids: CASSRTGGSNQPQHF.

This clonotype was picked up one time. J is TRBJ2-7 and V is TRBV28; D unresolved. Germline CDR1 is MDHEN and CDR2 is SYDVKM. CDR3 length: 15 amino acids. The V end lost 3 bases, the J end lost 2 bases, and 14 bases lay between the germline ends. CDR3 nucleotides: TGTGCCAGCAGTTTCTTAATGCGGTTTCCCTACGAGCAGTACTTC. It is translated as CASSFLMRFPYEQYF. Full variable domain (rest looked up from reference TRBV28 and TRBJ2-7): DVKVTQSSRYLVKRTGEKVFLECVQDMDHENMFWYRQDPGLGLRLIYFSYDVKMKEKGDIPEGYSVSREKKERFSLILESASTNQTSMYLCASSFLMRFPYEQYFGPGTRLTVT.

The chain joins TRBV3-1 to TRBJ2-1, with TRBD2 as a possible D gene (6 bases). Germline CDR1 LGHDT, CDR2 YNNKEL (reference sequence). The CDR3 consists of 14 residues. The V and J ends lost 4 bases and 9 bases respectively, with 16 bases between them. In nucleotides, the CDR3 is TGTGCCAGCAGCCTCGGGGAGGTGGCCAGTGAGCAGTTCTTC. Translation gives CASSLGEVASEQFF.